One T cell receptor (beta chain) is described in this entry. This sample is drawn from a study of blood T cell repertoires in COVID-19. The overall study: In each case, the material was cDNA or gDNA derived from T cells, B-cell-depleted T cells, or PBMCs.

Participants were aged 18 to 89 years, lived in 24 US areas, and enrolled virtually. Exposed participants came across a COVID-19 case within 2 weeks before study entry. Per the study methods: Estimation of nucleated cell counts relied on the amplification of reference gene primers. Profiling relied on immunoSEQ multiplex PCR, and the TCRdb table lists in-frame clones only, not all of them. V and J calls and clone size are given by that table; D and trimming were obtained from the DNA. The sample carries 300,000 to 400,000 clones, approximately 90% recorded once. Sequencing was carried out using PBMCs or T cells enriched from blood (not recorded which). The receptor's source is a woman in her 30s who had been exposed to COVID-19.

The CDR3 sequence: CASSLFQGGILGYTF. The CDR3 bases are TGCGCCAGCAGCTTGTTCCAGGGGGGAATCTTGGGCTACACCTTC. The J gene is TRBJ1-2, the V gene TRBV5-1; 7 bases are shared with TRBD1. The germline gives CDR1 SGHRS, CDR2 YFSETQ. The CDR3 spans 15 residues. V gave up 1 base and J gave up 8 bases; unmatched junction bases: 11. Variable domain in full (rest from reference TRBV5-1 and TRBJ1-2): KAGVTQTPRYLIKTRGQQVTLSCSPISGHRSVSWYQQTPGQGLQFLFEYFSETQRNKGNFPGRFSGRQFSNSRSEMNVSTLELGDSALYLCASSLFQGGILGYTFGSGTRLTVV.